The 15 T cell receptor beta chains below all came from one sample that was sequenced in a study of CD8 T cells in ankylosing spondylitis. One entry per CDR3 protein results from TCRdb running MiXCR on the 5' RACE reads. The sample yields just under 95,000 distinct CDR3 sequences, around 9.4% seen once. Material for sequencing was blood, either unsorted or a sorted T cell fraction (not recorded which). The source is a male donor with ankylosing spondylitis or in good health (not recorded which).

This clonotype was detected ten times or more. The chain employs TRBV7-8 and TRBJ2-7, with 12 bases aligning to TRBD2. V was pared by 6 bases and J by 6 bases, with 12 bases of the junction left unmatched. Per germline, CDR1 SGHVS and CDR2 FQNEAQ. The CDR3 runs 16 residues. The CDR3 is CASSSGLAGIQGEQYF. CDR3 DNA sequence: TGTGCCAGCAGTTCCGGACTAGCGGGGATTCAGGGCGAGCAGTACTTC.

This clonotype was seen ten or more times. The chain carries TRBV5-1 and TRBJ2-2; 7 bases map to TRBD2. Germline V gene data show CDR1 as SGHRS and CDR2 as YFSETQ. V trimming: 4 bases; J trimming: 7 bases; junction bases outside the gene matches: 7. The CDR3 sequence is 14 residues long. The CDR3 DNA reads as TGCGCCAGCAGCCGTGCGGGGGAGCTCGGGGAGCTGTTTTTT. Protein: CASSRAGELGELFF.

The sample holds a few counts of this clonotype. This chain joins TRBV28 and TRBJ1-1; D may be TRBD1 (6 bases). This CDR3 contains 17 residues. The germline V and J ends were trimmed by 6 bases and 3 bases, with 23 bases remaining between them. Looked up from germline, CDR1 is MDHEN and CDR2 is SYDVKM. The CDR3 bases are TGTGCCAGCAGAGGGACCCTGGGGGGGGGCCTGGACACTGAAGCTTTCTTT. Translation gives CASRGTLGGGLDTEAFF.

The rearrangement joins TRBV3-1 to TRBJ2-3, with 7 bases that match TRBD2. Trimming took 4 bases from V and 14 from J; bases not matched to a gene: 15. Germline values: CDR1 LGHDT, CDR2 YNNKEL (reference sequence). The CDR3 loop spans 14 amino acids. CDR3 nucleotide sequence: TGTGCCAGCAGCCCTGCCCCACAAGGGACTACGGGGTATTTT. Its protein is CASSPAPQGTTGYF.

V usage is TRBV7-9 and J usage is TRBJ1-4; 7 bases match TRBD1. This CDR3 has 17 residues. Germline loops: CDR1 SEHNR, CDR2 FQNEAQ (reference sequence). V shed 1 base and J 2 bases; nucleotides not matched to a gene: 7. CDR3 protein: CASSLGTGGPTNEKLFF. The CDR3 DNA sequence: TGTGCCAGCAGCTTAGGGACAGGCGGTCCGACTAATGAAAAACTGTTTTTT.

This clonotype was recorded many times. The chain employs TRBV2 and TRBJ2-7, with D tentatively TRBD1 (6 bases). Between the trimmed V and J ends, which lost 2 bases and 0 bases, there was a span of 8 bases. CDR1 and CDR2 (germline): SNHLY, FYNNEI. This CDR3 is 14 amino acids long. CDR3: CASSERDISYEQYF. The CDR3 DNA is TGTGCCAGCAGTGAACGGGACATCTCCTACGAGCAGTACTTC.

This clonotype was recorded at least ten times. The chain uses TRBV2 and TRBJ1-5; D gene unclear. V shed 7 bases and J shed 0 bases, with 10 bases lying between them. The CDR3 has 14 amino acids. Germline V lookup: CDR1 SNHLY, CDR2 FYNNEI. The CDR3: CASTQLNSNQPQHF. The CDR3 region has the DNA TGTGCCAGCACGCAGTTGAATAGCAATCAGCCCCAGCATTTT.

In this sample, this clonotype turned up many times. The V and J genes are TRBV7-2 and TRBJ2-3; no clear D gene. The CDR3 spans 14 residues. Germline CDR1 and CDR2: SGHTA and FQGNSA. V dropped 1 base and J dropped 0 bases, with 5 bases sitting between them. The CDR3: CASSLDLSTDTQYF. The CDR3 nucleotides are TGTGCCAGCAGCTTAGACCTTAGCACAGATACGCAGTATTTT.

This clonotype was observed many times. The rearrangement joins TRBV2 to TRBJ1-2; D may be TRBD1 (5 bases). With 8 bases removed from V and 8 bases from J, the gap between germline ends came to 12 bases. The CDR3 runs 11 residues. The V gene's germline CDR1 is SNHLY and CDR2 FYNNEI. CDR3 nucleotide sequence: TGTGCCAGCGCGCCCAGGGTCGGCTACACCTTC. Its protein product is CASAPRVGYTF.

This clonotype showed up many times. The rearrangement joins TRBV12-3 or TRBV12-4 to TRBJ2-6; the D is unclear. The CDR3 sequence is 14 residues long. The V gene lost 5 bases and the J gene lost 0 bases, with 5 bases spanning the gap. CDR3 nucleotides: TGTGCCAGCAGTAGTGACTCTGGGGCCAACGTCCTGACTTTC. Translating it yields CASSSDSGANVLTF.

This clonotype was counted at least ten times. The chain links TRBV12-3 or TRBV12-4 to TRBJ2-4, with D tentatively TRBD2 (6 bases). Trimming stripped 3 bases from V and 1 base from J, with 31 bases between. This CDR3 region has 22 residues. CDR3 sequence reads: CASSLRSLQGGGLRGAKNIQYF. Here the CDR3 DNA reads TGTGCCAGCAGTTTGCGGTCGCTTCAGGGAGGAGGCCTAAGGGGCGCCAAAAACATTCAGTACTTC.

V and J are TRBV3-1 and TRBJ2-5, with 10 bases aligning to TRBD2. This CDR3 comprises 17 residues. Germline-derived CDR1 and CDR2 are LGHDT and YNNKEL (reference sequence). Unmatched junction bases numbered 17, after V lost 11 bases and J lost 2 bases. The CDR3 protein is CACTQDERGGTQETQYF. The CDR3 DNA follows: TGTGCCTGCACCCAAGATGAGCGGGGGGGAACACAAGAGACCCAGTACTTC.

There are many counts of this clonotype. The J gene is TRBJ1-1, the V gene TRBV20-1; D might be TRBD1 (5 bases). V lost 0 bases, J lost 5 bases, and 10 bases lay in between. The CDR3 has 13 residues. The germline V gene has CDR1 DFQATT and CDR2 SNEGSKA (reference sequence). This CDR3 reads CSARDQGWTEAFF. The DNA of the CDR3 is TGCAGTGCTAGAGATCAGGGCTGGACTGAAGCTTTCTTT.

This clonotype appeared a few times. The chain combines TRBV5-5 with TRBJ2-1; a possible D gene is TRBD1 (5 bases). Germline CDR1 reads SGHKS; CDR2 reads YYEKEE (reference sequence). Trimming took off 1 base at V and 5 bases at J, with 10 bases between the two ends. The CDR3 is 14 residues long. The chain's CDR3 is CASSLLGRDNEQFF. CDR3 nucleotides: TGTGCCAGCAGCTTGCTCGGCAGGGACAATGAGCAGTTCTTC.

As for this clonotype: A read error is possible here, since a much larger clone lies one base away. The chain joins TRBV24-1 to TRBJ2-1; either TRBD1 or TRBD2 may supply D (7 bases each). The CDR3 length is 17 residues. CDR1 and CDR2 from the germline V gene are KGHDR and SFDVKD. The CDR3 DNA reads as TGTACCACCAGTGACTACCTTAGACAGGGAGGGAACAATGAGCAGTTCTTC. Protein product: CTTSDYLRQGGNNEQFF.